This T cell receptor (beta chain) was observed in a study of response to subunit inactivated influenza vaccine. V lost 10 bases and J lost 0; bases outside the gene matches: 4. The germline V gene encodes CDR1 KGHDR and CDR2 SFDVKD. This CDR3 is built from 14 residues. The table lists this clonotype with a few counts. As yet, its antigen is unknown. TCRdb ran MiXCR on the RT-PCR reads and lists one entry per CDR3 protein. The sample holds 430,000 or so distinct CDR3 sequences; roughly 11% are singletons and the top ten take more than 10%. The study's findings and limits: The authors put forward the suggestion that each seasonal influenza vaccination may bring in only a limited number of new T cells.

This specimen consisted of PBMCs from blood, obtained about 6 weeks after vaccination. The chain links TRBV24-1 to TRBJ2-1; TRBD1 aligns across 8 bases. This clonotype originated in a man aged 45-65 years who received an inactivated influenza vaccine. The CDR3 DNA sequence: TGTGCCACATCTACAGGGGGCTCCTACAATGAGCAGTTCTTC. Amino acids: CATSTGGSYNEQFF.